The 13 T cell receptor beta chains given below trace back to one sample, sequenced in a study of cytomegalovirus exposure and HLA in healthy donors. The PCR employed 60 Vbeta primers together with 13 Jbeta primers. Using immunoSEQ multiplex PCR, the repertoire was profiled, and TCRdb retains in-frame clones only, with some absent. The sample is made up of more than 200,000 clones, and the top ten hold roughly 0.98% of it. Sequenced sample: PBMCs. These receptors all stem from a woman in her twenties or thirties in good health and CMV-seropositive.

The gene calls are TRBV4-1 and TRBJ2-1, with TRBD2 matching over 9 bases. Germline V gives CDR1 MGHRA, CDR2 YSYEKL. This CDR3 spans 16 amino acids. V dropped 0 bases and J dropped 6; count of bases not matched to a gene: 6. CDR3 region: CASSQDGGRAPNEQFF. CDR3 DNA: TGCGCCAGCAGCCAAGATGGCGGGAGGGCTCCCAATGAGCAGTTCTTC.

The V call is TRBV11-2, the J call TRBJ2-7; D unclear. Trimming pared 3 bases from V and 6 bases from J, leaving 15 bases between. Germline loops: CDR1 SGHAT, CDR2 FQNNGV. This CDR3 has 14 residues. Here the CDR3 reads CASSLYVAVVEQYF. The CDR3 DNA is TGTGCCAGCAGCTTGTACGTCGCGGTGGTCGAGCAGTACTTC.

Here the CDR3 reads CASSLRLAGSTGELFF. As DNA, the CDR3 is TGTGCCAGCAGCCTCCGACTAGCGGGGTCCACCGGGGAGCTGTTTTTT. The V gene is TRBV4-2, the J gene TRBJ2-2; 11 bases map to TRBD2. Germline lookup yields CDR1 LGHNA and CDR2 YNFKEQ. V lost 4 bases to trimming and J lost 4 bases; unmatched junction nucleotides: 5. CDR3 size: 16 residues.

The rearrangement uses TRBV27 and TRBJ2-7; D unresolved. Germline V gives CDR1 MNHEY, CDR2 SMNVEV (reference sequence). The CDR3 runs 15 residues. V lost 2 bases, J lost 1 base, and 12 bases lay in between. In DNA, the CDR3 is TGTGCCAGCAGTTTAACTGGGCGCTTGTCCTACGAGCAGTACTTC. The encoded protein is CASSLTGRLSYEQYF.

The rearrangement uses TRBV6-6 and TRBJ2-3; 11 nucleotides align to TRBD1. This CDR3 contains 15 residues. CDR1 and CDR2 (germline): MNHNY, SVGAGI (reference sequence). Trimming removed 4 bases from V and 6 bases from J; junction bases left unmatched: 6. The CDR3, as DNA: TGTGCCAGCAGTTCCATGGACAGGGGGCCGGATACGCAGTATTTT. It codes for CASSSMDRGPDTQYF.

The chain uses TRBV6-5 and TRBJ1-2; the D is unclear. The CDR3 runs to 14 residues. V lost 4 bases and J 5 bases, leaving 14 bases between the germline ends. Germline loops: CDR1 MNHEY, CDR2 SVGAGI. CDR3 bases: TGTGCCAGCAGTTTGACGCCGTGGGCTTATGGCTACACCTTC. Translated, it gives CASSLTPWAYGYTF.

V and J are TRBV5-4 and TRBJ2-1, with 7 nucleotides matching TRBD1. Germline-derived CDR1 and CDR2 are SGHNT and YYREEE (reference sequence). V shed 4 bases and J 10 bases; nucleotides not matched to a gene: 5. The CDR3 length is 12 residues. This chain's CDR3 is CASSPDREEQFF. The CDR3, as DNA: TGTGCCAGCAGCCCCGACAGGGAAGAGCAGTTCTTC.

CDR3 sequence: CASSPGTGLPSGANVLTF. The CDR3, as DNA: TGTGCCAGCAGCCCCGGGACAGGGCTTCCCTCTGGGGCCAACGTCCTGACTTTC. The chain has TRBV5-4 and TRBJ2-6; 9 nucleotides agree with TRBD1. V gave up 4 bases and J gave up 0 bases; unmatched junction bases: 8. The V gene's germline CDR1 is SGHNT and CDR2 YYREEE (reference sequence). This CDR3 contains 18 residues.

This sequence joins TRBV5-6 and TRBJ1-6; the match to TRBD1 covers 10 bases. The V segment lost 4 bases and the J segment 9 bases; nucleotides outside the gene matches: 4. The CDR3 has 14 amino acids. Germline-derived CDR1 and CDR2 are SGHDT and YYEEEE. The CDR3 DNA is TGTGCCAGCAGCCCCGGGACAGGGGTTTCACCCCTCCACTTT. The encoded protein is CASSPGTGVSPLHF. Using reference TRBV5-6 and TRBJ1-6 for the parts outside the CDR3, the full variable domain is DAGVTQSPTHLIKTRGQQVTLRCSPKSGHDTVSWYQQALGQGPQFIFQYYEEEERQRGNFPDRFSGHQFPNYSSELNVNALLLGDSALYLCASSPGTGVSPLHFGNGTRLTVT.

The chain combines TRBV5-4 with TRBJ1-2; the D gene is possibly TRBD1 (6 bases). Germline CDR1 reads SGHNT; CDR2 reads YYREEE (reference sequence). This CDR3 region has 14 residues. The V gene lost 4 bases and the J gene lost 8 bases, with 18 bases spanning the gap. The CDR3 DNA follows: TGTGCCAGCAGCACGGGCAACAGGGCTGAGGGCTACACCTTC. This sequence encodes CASSTGNRAEGYTF. The full variable domain, in which reference TRBV5-4 and TRBJ1-2 provide the parts outside the CDR3, is ETGVTQSPTHLIKTRGQQVTLRCSSQSGHNTVSWYQQALGQGPQFIFQYYREEENGRGNFPPRFSGLQFPNYSSELNVNALELDDSALYLCASSTGNRAEGYTFGSGTRLTVV.

J is TRBJ1-5 and V is TRBV30; 8 bases match TRBD1. CDR1 is GTSNPN, CDR2 SVGIG, per germline (reference sequence). CDR3 size: 15 residues. V lost 7 bases to trimming and J lost 2 bases; unmatched junction nucleotides: 10. CDR3 nucleotides: TGTGCCTTCTCAGAGCAGGGGGCCGGCAATCAGCCCCAGCATTTT. It encodes CAFSEQGAGNQPQHF. The complete variable domain, with remaining parts taken from reference TRBV30 and TRBJ1-5, reads SQTIHQWPATLVQPVGSPLSLECTVEGTSNPNLYWYRQAAGRGLQLLFYSVGIGQISSEVPQNLSASRPQDRQFILSSKKLLLSDSGFYLCAFSEQGAGNQPQHFGDGTRLSIL.

The J gene is TRBJ1-5, the V gene TRBV28; TRBD1 matches at 9 bases. Germline CDR1 is MDHEN and CDR2 is SYDVKM. V gave up 5 bases and J gave up 7 bases; unmatched junction bases: 12. CDR3 length equals 16 residues. CDR3 coding DNA: TGTGCCAGCAGTCCTCCCCGGGACAGGGCGGGCCAGCCCCAGCATTTT. It specifies CASSPPRDRAGQPQHF.

The chain links TRBV13 to TRBJ2-2; a possible D gene is TRBD1 (8 bases). Germline lookup yields CDR1 PRHDT and CDR2 FYEKMQ (reference sequence). The CDR3 is made up of 24 amino acids. Trimming cost V 5 bases and J 0 bases, with 37 bases left between them. The CDR3 loop is CASSTWTGSSRRRGRGTNTGELFF. In DNA form, the CDR3 reads TGTGCCAGCAGCACATGGACAGGGAGTTCGAGGCGGCGCGGGCGGGGGACGAACACCGGGGAGCTGTTTTTT. Full variable domain (remainder filled in from reference TRBV13 and TRBJ2-2): AAGVIQSPRHLIKEKRETATLKCYPIPRHDTVYWYQQGPGQDPQFLISFYEKMQSDKGSIPDRFSAQQFSDYHSELNMSSLELGDSALYFCASSTWTGSSRRRGRGTNTGELFFGEGSRLTVL.